The clone carrying this T cell receptor beta chain occurred many times. The antigen is not known. Each CDR3 protein gets one entry after TCRdb re-called the 5' RACE reads with MiXCR. Of tens of thousands of distinct CDR3 sequences listed, roughly 15% were seen once; the top ten hold over 15%. The record originates from a study of neurological immune-mediated disorders. The CDR3 loop spans 14 amino acids. V shed 3 bases and J 3 bases; nucleotides not matched to a gene: 2. Germline V gene lookup returns CDR1 SGHRS and CDR2 YFSETQ. General observations from the study: It was HTLV-1-associated myelopathy that showed the most TCR clonal expansion, while multiple sclerosis showed the least, falling below healthy controls.

Sequencing input: PBMCs. The chain couples TRBV5-1 to TRBJ2-5; TRBD2 matches 10 bases. This sequence originates from a woman aged 40 to 50 in good health. The CDR3 reads CASSSSGGEETQYF. The CDR3 nucleotides are TGCGCCAGCAGCTCCAGCGGGGGGGAAGAGACCCAGTACTTC.